This T cell receptor (beta chain) was found in a study of blood T cells in healthy people across ages. Study-wide findings and caveats: A roughly linear age-dependent decrease characterized TCR beta diversity per million T cells.

A second PCR, run for roughly 7 to 12 cycles, used a sample-barcoded 5' primer plus a J-beta primer mix. The yield of each sample was at least 2.5 million CDR3-containing paired-end reads. From the 5' RACE reads, TCRdb called clonotypes with MiXCR, one entry per CDR3 protein. The sample records around 1,800,000 distinct CDR3 sequences, about two fifths being singletons. This clonotype was seen only a few times. Its specificity is not known. This CDR3 has 12 amino acids. Looked up from germline, CDR1 is MNHNS and CDR2 is SASEGT. V was pared by 6 bases and J by 9 bases, with 4 bases of the junction left unmatched. Extraction of total RNA produced a minimum of 5 micrograms from each sample.

The TCR was taken from a human donor in good health. The V and J genes are TRBV6-1 and TRBJ2-4, with 8 bases identical to TRBD1. The sequenced sample consisted of blood. CDR3 in amino acids: CASREQGGIQYF. The CDR3 bases are TGTGCCAGCAGAGAACAGGGGGGCATTCAGTACTTC.